This T cell receptor beta chain was sequenced during a study of Ad26.COV2.S vaccination and SARS-CoV-2 variants. The assay was immunoSEQ multiplex PCR, and TCRdb's table has in-frame clones only and misses some. The repertoire holds a few hundred thousand clones, 85% to 90% seen once, with 4.5% to 7% in the top ten. V dropped 2 bases and J dropped 2 bases, with 12 bases sitting between them. Germline V gene sequence: CDR1 LGHNT, CDR2 FRNRAP. The CDR3 length is 15 residues. Treatment meaning: some 20 received Ad26.COV2.S at low or high dose, single or two shots; five or six received placebo; per-sample allocation not given. Sampling was performed 63 days after the first vaccine or placebo injection.

The clonotype originates from a person between 18 and 60 years old who received the Ad26.COV2.S COVID-19 vaccine or a placebo. Sequencing used peripheral blood, obtained in a trial of Ad26.COV2.S vaccine versus placebo. The J gene is TRBJ2-5, the V gene TRBV12-5; maybe TRBD2 (5 bases). The CDR3 DNA sequence: TGTGCTAGTGGTTTGATGACTACTCAACAAGAGACCCAGTACTTC. This encodes CASGLMTTQQETQYF.